A single sample is the source of the 20 T cell receptor beta chains below, sequenced in a study of radiotherapy plus CTLA-4 blockade in lung cancer. The assay was immunoSEQ multiplex PCR, and TCRdb's table has in-frame clones only and misses some. Of fewer than 50,000 clones in the sample, around 63% were seen once. The source was peripheral blood, collected from a patient treated with radiotherapy plus ipilimumab. These receptors were collected from a human donor with non-small cell lung cancer who had a partial response to radiotherapy plus ipilimumab.

Regarding this clone: The same CDR3 arises from other DNA sequences in this sample as well. The rearrangement links TRBV30 to TRBJ1-3; 7 bases map to TRBD1. CDR1 is GTSNPN, CDR2 SVGIG, per germline (reference sequence). V was pared by 3 bases and J by 0 bases, with 5 bases of the junction left unmatched. CDR3 length equals 15 residues. The CDR3: CAWSRDSGSGNTIYF. The CDR3 DNA reads as TGTGCCTGGAGCCGGGACAGTGGCTCTGGAAACACCATATATTTT.

This clone has only a few counts. The chain uses TRBV5-8 and TRBJ1-2; D not resolved. V lost 0 bases, J lost 0 bases, and 9 bases lay in between. Germline loops: CDR1 SGHTS, CDR2 YDEGEE. The CDR3 totals 15 residues. CDR3 sequence (DNA): TGTGCCAGCAGCTTGGGCATCCTAGCTAACTATGGCTACACCTTC. Its protein is CASSLGILANYGYTF.

This clone appeared many times. This chain uses TRBV7-6 with TRBJ2-1; 14 bases fit TRBD2. In germline, CDR1 is SGHVS, CDR2 FNYEAQ. This CDR3 has 16 amino acids. V lost 5 bases and J lost 5; bases outside the gene matches: 5. CDR3 DNA sequence: TGTGCCAGCAGCCTCGGGACTAGCGGGAGAGACAATGAGCAGTTCTTC. Residues: CASSLGTSGRDNEQFF.

CDR3 DNA: TGTGCCAGCAGCCAATACGGCAGGACTACGGCGGGCGAGCAGTACTTC. Its protein is CASSQYGRTTAGEQYF. This chain links TRBV9 with TRBJ2-7, with D possibly being TRBD2 (6 bases). The CDR3 has 16 residues. V was pared by 4 bases and J by 6 bases, with 23 bases between. From germline, CDR1 is SGDLS and CDR2 YYNGEE. Full variable domain (rest looked up from reference TRBV9 and TRBJ2-7): DSGVTQTPKHLITATGQRVTLRCSPRSGDLSVYWYQQSLDQGLQFLIQYYNGEERAKGNILERFSAQQFPDLHSELNLSSLELGDSALYFCASSQYGRTTAGEQYFGPGTRLTVT.

The chain uses TRBV7-6 and TRBJ1-4; D gene uncertain. The V gene's germline CDR1 is SGHVS and CDR2 FNYEAQ. Trimming stripped 5 bases from V and 9 bases from J, with 10 bases between. The CDR3 is 12 amino acids. The CDR3 DNA follows: TGTGCCAGCAGCCTTCTATCCCAAAAACTGTTTTTT. Protein: CASSLLSQKLFF.

V gene TRBV30 combines with J gene TRBJ1-5; D might be TRBD1 (5 bases). The CDR3 totals 14 residues. CDR1 and CDR2 (germline): GTSNPN, SVGIG (reference sequence). Trimming pared 0 bases from V and 6 bases from J, leaving 12 bases between. CDR3 residues: CAWSVGQGGQPQHF. The DNA for the CDR3 is TGTGCCTGGAGTGTAGGGCAGGGAGGTCAGCCCCAGCATTTT.

The chain carries TRBV7-6 and TRBJ2-5, with 7 bases identical to TRBD1. Losses at the gene ends were 3 bases for V and 11 bases for J; bases not matched to a gene: 12. There are 14 residues in the CDR3. From germline, CDR1 is SGHVS and CDR2 FNYEAQ. CDR3 protein: CASSFRQGLGEQYF. CDR3 in DNA: TGTGCCAGCAGCTTCCGACAGGGTTTGGGTGAGCAGTACTTC.

This clone has more than one count but fewer than ten. CDR3 sequence (DNA): TGTGCCTGGAGTGTTTTGAGAGGCTACACCTTC. It translates to CAWSVLRGYTF. This chain links TRBV30 with TRBJ1-2, with unresolved D. The CDR3 length is 11 residues. In germline, CDR1 is GTSNPN, CDR2 SVGIG (reference sequence). V was pared by 0 bases and J by 8 bases, with 7 bases between.

V gene TRBV9 combines with J gene TRBJ1-3; TRBD1 is a possible D gene (5 bases). The CDR3 covers 15 residues. The V gene lost 0 bases and the J gene lost 3 bases, with 10 bases spanning the gap. Germline V lookup: CDR1 SGDLS, CDR2 YYNGEE. CDR3: CASSVEGQVGNTIYF. CDR3 in DNA: TGTGCCAGCAGCGTAGAGGGGCAGGTTGGAAACACCATATATTTT.

The table lists this clone with a few counts. The junction and the germline gene differ at one end; a read error may be behind it. The V call is TRBV2, the J call TRBJ2-5, with 14 nucleotides matching TRBD2. The CDR3 extends over 12 amino acids. Looked up from germline, CDR1 is SNHLY and CDR2 is FYNNEI. The CDR3 DNA reads TGTGCCAGCAGTCCGGGACTAGCGGGGGTGGACTTC. Translated, it gives CASSPGLAGVDF.

J is TRBJ1-6 and V is TRBV6-1; no reliable D call. Trimming removed 6 bases from V and 7 bases from J, with 16 bases in between. CDR3 size: 15 residues. Germline V gives CDR1 MNHNS, CDR2 SASEGT. The CDR3 region has the DNA TGTGCCAGCAGCTGGTCCCTCATAACAAATTCACCCCTCCACTTT. This gives the protein CASSWSLITNSPLHF.

The rearrangement uses TRBV27 and TRBJ1-6, with TRBD1 matching 7 bases. CDR3 length: 15 residues. CDR1 is MNHEY, CDR2 SMNVEV, per germline (reference sequence). The junction had 5 bases not matched to a gene; V was cut back by 6 bases and J by 3 bases. The CDR3, as DNA: TGTGCCAGCAGGCTCGGACAGGTCTATAATTCACCCCTCCACTTT. Translated, it gives CASRLGQVYNSPLHF.

The rearrangement links TRBV18 to TRBJ2-2; 8 positions agree with TRBD2. The CDR3 covers 15 residues. With V trimmed by 4 bases and J by 5 bases, 6 bases remained unmatched. Germline CDR1 is KGHSH and CDR2 is LQKENI. The CDR3 DNA sequence: TGTGCCAGCTCACGGCCGGGACTAGGAACCGGGGAGCTGTTTTTT. Protein product: CASSRPGLGTGELFF.

The gene calls are TRBV6-6 and TRBJ2-7; possibly TRBD2 for D (7 bases). This CDR3 contains 14 residues. Germline V gives CDR1 MNHNY, CDR2 SVGAGI (reference sequence). The germline V and J ends were trimmed by 8 bases and 4 bases, with 18 bases remaining between them. CDR3 in amino acids: CASSPRRGGYEQYF. DNA for the CDR3: TGTGCCAGCTCCCCGCGGAGGGGGGGATACGAGCAGTACTTC.

This sequence joins TRBV2 and TRBJ2-5; 9 bases are shared with TRBD1. The CDR3 is 15 residues long. Germline V lookup: CDR1 SNHLY, CDR2 FYNNEI. V lost 6 bases to trimming and J lost 0 bases; unmatched junction nucleotides: 5. CDR3 loop: CASSLQGAHQETQYF. The CDR3 nucleotides read TGTGCCAGCAGCCTACAGGGGGCCCACCAAGAGACCCAGTACTTC.

This chain links TRBV23-1 with TRBJ2-1; a weak D match, TRBD1 (6 bases). TRBV23-1 is identified as an open reading frame with a role that is uncertain. CDR3 length equals 11 residues. V dropped 3 bases and J dropped 10 bases, with 7 bases sitting between them. The CDR3: CASSQTGEQFF. For the CDR3, the DNA is TGCGCCAGCAGTCAGACAGGCGAGCAGTTCTTC.

The J gene is TRBJ2-3, the V gene TRBV6-6, with unresolved D. V shed 5 bases and J shed 6 bases, with 12 bases lying between them. The CDR3 length is 13 residues. Germline values: CDR1 MNHNY, CDR2 SVGAGI (reference sequence). CDR3 DNA: TGTGCCAGCAGTCAACTATATCTTGATACGCAGTATTTT. Its protein product is CASSQLYLDTQYF.

This clone was observed a handful of times. The chain carries TRBV6-4 and TRBJ2-3; D is unresolved. CDR3 size: 14 residues. Germline CDR1 reads MRHNA; CDR2 reads SNTAGT. Trimming cost V 5 bases and J 5 bases, with 14 bases left between them. The DNA of the CDR3 is TGTGCCAGCAGTTCTTGGAGCCTAGAAGATACGCAGTATTTT. This codes for CASSSWSLEDTQYF.

There are a few counts of this clone. V usage is TRBV7-2 and J usage is TRBJ2-1, with 7 bases identical to TRBD1. Trimming at V came to 1 base and at J to 4 bases, leaving 4 bases not matched to a gene. CDR3 size: 15 residues. The V gene's germline CDR1 is SGHTA and CDR2 FQGNSA. DNA of the CDR3: TGTGCCAGCAGCTTAGAGGTGGGACAGTACAATGAGCAGTTCTTC. Protein: CASSLEVGQYNEQFF.

CDR3 nucleotide sequence: TGTGCCAGCAGGGGGGACTACTCCTACGAGCAGTACTTC. Translation gives CASRGDYSYEQYF. The chain joins TRBV2 to TRBJ2-7; TRBD2 aligns across 7 bases. CDR3 length equals 13 residues. The trim removed 6 bases at V and 0 bases at J, leaving 2 bases unmatched. Germline CDR1 is SNHLY and CDR2 is FYNNEI.